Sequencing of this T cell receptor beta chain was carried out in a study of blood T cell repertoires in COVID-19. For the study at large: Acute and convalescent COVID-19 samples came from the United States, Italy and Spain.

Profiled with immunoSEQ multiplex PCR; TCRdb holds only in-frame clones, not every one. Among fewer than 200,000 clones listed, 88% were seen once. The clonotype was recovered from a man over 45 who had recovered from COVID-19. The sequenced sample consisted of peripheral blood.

CDR3 coding DNA: TGTGCCAGCAGCTTATGGACAGCTCCTAGAGAGCAGTACTTC. Its protein is CASSLWTAPREQYF. This sequence joins TRBV5-6 and TRBJ2-7; possibly TRBD1 for D (6 bases). This CDR3 region has 14 residues. In germline, CDR1 is SGHDT, CDR2 YYEEEE. Trimming pared 2 bases from V and 7 bases from J, leaving 16 bases between.